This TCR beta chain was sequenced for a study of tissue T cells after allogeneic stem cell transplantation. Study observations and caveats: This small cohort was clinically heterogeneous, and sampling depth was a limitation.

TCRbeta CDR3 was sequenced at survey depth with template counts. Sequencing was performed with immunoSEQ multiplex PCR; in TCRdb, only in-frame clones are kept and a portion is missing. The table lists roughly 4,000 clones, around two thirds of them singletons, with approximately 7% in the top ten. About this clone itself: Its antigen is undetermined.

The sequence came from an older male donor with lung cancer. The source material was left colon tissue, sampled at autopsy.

The CDR3 loop is CASSLTGTDTQYF. The CDR3 nucleotides are TGTGCCAGCAGCCTTACAGGGACAGATACGCAGTATTTT. The chain joins TRBV5-4 to TRBJ2-3; D perhaps matches TRBD1 (6 bases). CDR1 is SGHNT, CDR2 YYREEE, per germline (reference sequence). V lost 4 bases to trimming and J lost 3 bases, with 9 bases between them. CDR3 length equals 13 residues.